This T cell receptor (beta chain) was obtained from a study of shared clonotypes between healthy human individuals. Investigators spread the genomic DNA of each subset evenly over several immunoSEQ plates. Each replicate PCR on the sorted subsets used approximately 200 ng DNA (approximately 33,000 T cell genomes). Sequencing was performed with immunoSEQ multiplex PCR; in TCRdb, only in-frame clones are kept and a portion is missing. Here the sample spans about 2.4 million clones, around 90% being singletons. The CDR3 length is 17 residues. V was trimmed by 2 bases and J by 6 bases, leaving 22 bases between them. Looked up from germline, CDR1 is KGHSH and CDR2 is LQKENI.

The sample was naive CD4+ T cells sorted from blood. Noted subset: CD45RA+ positively selected. The chain couples TRBV18 to TRBJ2-5; either TRBD1 or TRBD2 may fit D (6 bases each). This clonotype was obtained from a man younger than 35 in good health. The CDR3 loop reads CASSPGKTGARVQTQYF. The CDR3 DNA is TGTGCCAGCTCACCAGGCAAGACGGGGGCAAGGGTTCAGACCCAGTACTTC.